This T cell receptor beta chain stems from a study of blood T cell repertoires in COVID-19. Generated by immunoSEQ multiplex PCR, the TCRdb table keeps only in-frame clones and is missing some. The sample includes 200,000 to 300,000 clones, 75% to 90% of them seen just once. The CDR3 contains 14 residues. Germline loops: CDR1 ENHRY, CDR2 SYGVKD. V dropped 10 bases and J dropped 1; count of bases not matched to a gene: 8. This clonotype was obtained from a woman in her twenties or thirties who had recovered from COVID-19. The specimen sequenced was PBMCs or T cells enriched from blood (not recorded which). The rearrangement uses TRBV10-3 and TRBJ2-3, with TRBD1 matching 7 bases. CDR3 in DNA: TGTGCCAACGCGAGACAGGGAGGCACAGATACGCAGTATTTT. Amino acid sequence: CANARQGGTDTQYF.